The 13 T cell receptor beta chains below all came from one sample that was sequenced in a study of identical twins. TCRdb itself ran the 5' RACE reads through MiXCR, one entry per CDR3 protein. The sample lists approximately 210,000 distinct CDR3 sequences; about 16% were seen once. Another study also made use of these data, one on T cells expressing NK-cell markers.

Source material: CD8+ T cells sorted from blood. These receptor sequences come from a woman aged 18-29 years in good health.

This clonotype appeared a few times. The chain uses TRBV4-3 and TRBJ1-2; D ambiguous. V dropped 2 bases and J dropped 8 bases, with 24 bases sitting between them. Germline V gene sequence: CDR1 LGHNA, CDR2 YSLEER. The CDR3 contains 17 residues. The CDR3 nucleotides are TGCGCCAGCAGCCAATCATATGCCGGGATTTCTATTTTCGGCTACACCTTC. Translating it yields CASSQSYAGISIFGYTF.

This clonotype was picked up a small number of times. This chain uses TRBV29-1 with TRBJ1-2, with D hard to call. CDR1 SQVTM and CDR2 ANQGSEA come from the germline V gene. V was cut by 3 bases and J by 8 bases, with 13 bases left in between. CDR3 size: 12 residues. CDR3 sequence (DNA): TGCAGCGTTGAGAGCGGGGAAGACGGCTACACCTTC. Translation gives CSVESGEDGYTF.

This clonotype was observed a few times. This chain uses TRBV29-1 with TRBJ2-1; 8 nucleotides line up with TRBD1. J gave up 4 bases and V 3 bases, and 5 bases lay outside the gene matches. Germline V gene sequence: CDR1 SQVTM, CDR2 ANQGSEA. This CDR3 contains 14 residues. In DNA, the CDR3 is TGCAGCGTTGAGGGCAGGGGGCTGTACAATGAGCAGTTCTTC. Translated, it gives CSVEGRGLYNEQFF.

This rearrangement joins TRBV7-9 to TRBJ2-1, with D tentatively TRBD2 (5 bases). The germline CDR1 and CDR2 sequences are SEHNR and FQNEAQ (reference sequence). This CDR3 has 14 amino acids. The V gene lost 3 bases and the J gene lost 9 bases, with 15 bases spanning the gap. The CDR3 loop reads CASSFGIASGEQFF. As DNA, the CDR3 is TGTGCCAGCAGCTTCGGGATAGCCAGTGGTGAGCAGTTCTTC.

J is TRBJ2-7 and V is TRBV7-9; TRBD1 aligns across 7 bases. The CDR3 length is 15 residues. The junction had 11 bases not matched to a gene; V was cut back by 5 bases and J by 4 bases. Germline CDR1 and CDR2: SEHNR and FQNEAQ (reference sequence). The CDR3: CASSLKGTAPYEQYF. The CDR3 region has the DNA TGTGCCAGCAGCCTAAAGGGGACAGCCCCGTACGAGCAGTACTTC.

This clonotype appeared a few times. The chain is built from TRBV11-2 and TRBJ2-1; 9 bases line up with TRBD2. Germline CDR1 is SGHAT and CDR2 is FQNNGV. The V and J ends lost 1 base and 0 bases, in that order; junction bases with no gene match: 7. There are 18 residues in the CDR3. Here the CDR3 DNA reads TGTGCCAGCAGCTTAGGATCGCTAGCGGGGACCTCCTACAATGAGCAGTTCTTC. Its protein product is CASSLGSLAGTSYNEQFF.

This clonotype was seen only a few times. The rearrangement joins TRBV5-1 to TRBJ2-7, with a possible D match to TRBD1 (6 bases). V lost 0 bases, J lost 0 bases, and 13 bases lay in between. This CDR3 contains 16 residues. The V gene's germline CDR1 is SGHRS and CDR2 YFSETQ. The CDR3 sequence is CASSLEATGSSYEQYF. The CDR3 DNA reads TGCGCCAGCAGCTTGGAGGCCACAGGGAGCTCCTACGAGCAGTACTTC.

This clonotype came up a few times. This chain links TRBV20-1 with TRBJ1-3; D is undetermined. The ends were cut back, 6 bases at V and 0 bases at J, with 12 bases in the middle. This CDR3 comprises 14 residues. Germline V gives CDR1 DFQATT, CDR2 SNEGSKA (reference sequence). CDR3 protein: CSARTRPSGNTIYF. In DNA form, the CDR3 reads TGCAGTGCACGGACTCGCCCCTCTGGAAACACCATATATTTT.

This clonotype was seen a few times. The CDR3 nucleotides read TGTGCTAGTGGTTTGGTAGACAGGGGGCTAGTCTACGAGCAGTACTTC. The encoded protein is CASGLVDRGLVYEQYF. The rearrangement uses TRBV12-5 and TRBJ2-7; 10 bases map to TRBD1. The CDR3 consists of 16 residues. CDR1 is LGHNT, CDR2 FRNRAP, per germline. Trimming cost V 0 bases and J 3 bases; bases outside gene matches: 5.

This sequence joins TRBV7-9 and TRBJ2-5, with D tentatively TRBD2 (8 bases). V lost 5 bases and J 1 base, leaving 17 bases between the germline ends. The CDR3 has 16 residues. Germline V gives CDR1 SEHNR, CDR2 FQNEAQ (reference sequence). The CDR3 nucleotides are TGTGCCAGCAGCCAAGGGGGCGGGGGGCTCCAAGAGACCCAGTACTTC. It codes for CASSQGGGGLQETQYF.

A few counts support this clonotype. The chain couples TRBV5-1 to TRBJ2-1; 8 bases align to TRBD1. CDR1 and CDR2 from the germline V gene are SGHRS and YFSETQ. The CDR3 is 16 amino acids. The V segment lost 4 bases and the J segment 3 bases; nucleotides outside the gene matches: 9. The CDR3 DNA sequence: TGCGCCAGCAGCATGGAGGGGACAGGATTCTACAATGAGCAGTTCTTC. Protein sequence: CASSMEGTGFYNEQFF. Using reference TRBV5-1 and TRBJ2-1 for the parts outside the CDR3, the full variable domain is KAGVTQTPRYLIKTRGQQVTLSCSPISGHRSVSWYQQTPGQGLQFLFEYFSETQRNKGNFPGRFSGRQFSNSRSEMNVSTLELGDSALYLCASSMEGTGFYNEQFFGPGTRLTVL.

This clonotype was counted only a few times. This chain uses TRBV12-3 or TRBV12-4 with TRBJ1-2; a possible D gene is TRBD1 (5 bases). The length of the CDR3 is 15 residues. Trimming cost V 0 bases and J 6 bases, with 14 bases left between them. CDR3: CASSLAPGPPDGYTF. CDR3 DNA sequence: TGTGCCAGCAGTTTAGCGCCGGGACCTCCGGATGGCTACACCTTC.

In its sample, this clonotype was seen a few times. The chain links TRBV20-1 to TRBJ2-1, with TRBD2 matching 12 bases. Germline trimming cut 0 bases from V and 5 bases from J; bases unmatched to any gene: 14. Looked up from germline, CDR1 is DFQATT and CDR2 is SNEGSKA (reference sequence). This CDR3 spans 19 amino acids. CDR3 in amino acids: CSARDWPVPLAGGNNEQFF. CDR3 sequence (DNA): TGCAGTGCTAGAGATTGGCCCGTTCCGCTAGCGGGGGGGAACAATGAGCAGTTCTTC.